A selection of T cell receptor beta chains follows, all from one sample in a study of shared clonotypes between healthy human individuals. The method was immunoSEQ multiplex PCR; TCRdb's version includes in-frame clones alone and lacks a portion of them. The sample includes more than 2,000,000 clones, approximately 95% seen only once; the top ten take 0.35% to 0.5%. The sample taken for sequencing was naive CD4+ T cells from PBMCs. The receptors were sampled from a man between 18 and 29 years old in good health. Some clones in this sample may be carry-over from other donors' samples. CDR3s include the opening cysteine and the closing phenylalanine or tryptophan. The order of the fields is V gene, J gene, CDR3 protein.

TRBV4-2,TRBJ1-3,CASSQVADSTSGNTIYF
TRBV5-1,TRBJ2-5,CASSFSPRQETQYF
TRBV9,TRBJ2-5,CASSVEGLQETQYF
TRBV27,TRBJ2-7,CASSRTGSYEQYF
TRBV18,TRBJ2-3,CASSTLTSAAGTDTQYF
TRBV7-3,TRBJ2-2,CASSRDGANTGELFF
TRBV2,TRBJ2-7,CASRSTRSYEQYF
TRBV7-2,TRBJ2-3,CASSLVSDTQYF
TRBV7-3,TRBJ2-3,CASSPTRSPSTDTQYF
TRBV6-5,TRBJ2-2,CASSYALVQGAGELFF
TRBV29-1,TRBJ2-3,CSVQLLATLSTDTQYF
TRBV28,TRBJ1-5,CASRATLSNQPQHF
TRBV7-9,TRBJ1-1,CASSLGTENTEAFF
TRBV30,TRBJ2-7,CAWNPPGPDWGYEQYF
TRBV9,TRBJ2-1,CASSVGASGYSNNEQFF
TRBV30,TRBJ2-5,CAWRATGGAKTQYF
TRBV28,TRBJ1-2,CATPSTSNYGYTF
TRBV28,TRBJ2-7,CASSLQDITAYEQYF
TRBV9,TRBJ1-1,CASSVGWGGGTEAFF
TRBV19,TRBJ1-4,CASSIANRDGNEKLFF
TRBV11-3,TRBJ1-1,CASSRNLHTEAFF
TRBV29-1,TRBJ2-1,CSAVPRDDPGHSYNEQFF
TRBV7-2,TRBJ2-7,CASSLEDREYEQYF
TRBV7-3,TRBJ1-1,CASSLLGGDLTEAFF
TRBV7-9,TRBJ2-5,CASSPPSGRAAESETQYF
TRBV18,TRBJ2-3,CASSPSIEDTQYF
TRBV6-5,TRBJ2-3,CASSPPGLAGSTQYF
TRBV23-1,TRBJ1-2,CASSQWDTVYYGYTF
TRBV28,TRBJ1-5,CASSLWGAMGVGQPQHF
TRBV7-9,TRBJ1-1,CASSQDGEAFF
TRBV7-2,TRBJ1-5,CASSLWDQPQHF
TRBV30,TRBJ2-6,CAWSVQGLSAGANVLTF
TRBV28,TRBJ1-2,CASSEPRQHGALTF
TRBV19,TRBJ2-7,CASSAQTGGAGYEQYF
TRBV28,TRBJ1-5,CASSLLQGLRNQPQHF
TRBV30,TRBJ1-2,CAWSGTGNDGYTF
TRBV5-8,TRBJ2-4,CASSLVRTGEYIQYF
TRBV14,TRBJ2-5,CASSLPRGERETQYF
TRBV6-5,TRBJ2-7,CASMGGGSSYEQYF
TRBV14,TRBJ2-5,CASSQGLQETQYF
TRBV9,TRBJ1-3,CASSGQGAPGNTIYF
TRBV5-1,TRBJ2-1,CASSSTPVHEQFF
TRBV7-2,TRBJ2-3,CASSLGQGTDTQYF
TRBV28,TRBJ1-5,CASSQSNQPQHF
TRBV4-1,TRBJ1-3,CASSQGLDATGNTIYF
TRBV19,TRBJ2-3,CASSIRSGRAGTDTQYF
TRBV10-1,TRBJ2-1,CASSEAAPGDEQFF
TRBV28,TRBJ2-5,CASQQGRETQYF
TRBV7-9,TRBJ2-3,CASSLDGVDTQYF
TRBV6-1,TRBJ1-1,CASRDTQNTEAFF
TRBV27,TRBJ1-2,CASSLTATPYGYTF
TRBV19,TRBJ1-1,CASSTLRGVTEAFF
TRBV28,TRBJ2-7,CASASGTKNYYEQYF
TRBV27,TRBJ2-7,CASSSGPTVTLWGQGLSYEQYF
TRBV9,TRBJ2-1,CASSVGGIADNEQFF